This T cell receptor beta chain derives from a study of low-dose radiotherapy and immunotherapy resistance in tumors. The table lists this clonotype with many counts. Germline V CDR1 and CDR2: SGHKS, YYEKEE (reference sequence). The CDR3 has 16 amino acids. Germline trimming cut 5 bases from V and 4 bases from J; bases unmatched to any gene: 7. Time point specified: after trial treatment. Stated treatment: LDRT plus nivolumab, ipilimumab, low-dose cyclophosphamide and aspirin (RACIN trial). Low-dose radiotherapy, low-dose cyclophosphamide, aspirin, ipilimumab and nivolumab were all given to the donors. Priming of first-strand cDNA relied on TRAV- and TRBV-specific primers (covering alpha and beta chains). Amplification, which lasted approximately 19 PCR cycles, used a constant-region primer and V-primer adapter to amplify TCRs. TCRdb passed the reads through MiXCR, listing each CDR3 protein once. This sample has some 94,000 distinct CDR3 sequences, with 20% found just once.

This receptor was obtained from a female donor with ovarian cancer. The V call is TRBV5-5, the J call TRBJ2-3; 13 bases are shared with TRBD2. The sample was PBMCs, taken after low-dose radiotherapy plus immunotherapy. The CDR3: CASRQQLAGGADTQYF. CDR3 DNA: TGTGCCAGCAGACAACAACTAGCGGGAGGGGCAGATACGCAGTATTTT.